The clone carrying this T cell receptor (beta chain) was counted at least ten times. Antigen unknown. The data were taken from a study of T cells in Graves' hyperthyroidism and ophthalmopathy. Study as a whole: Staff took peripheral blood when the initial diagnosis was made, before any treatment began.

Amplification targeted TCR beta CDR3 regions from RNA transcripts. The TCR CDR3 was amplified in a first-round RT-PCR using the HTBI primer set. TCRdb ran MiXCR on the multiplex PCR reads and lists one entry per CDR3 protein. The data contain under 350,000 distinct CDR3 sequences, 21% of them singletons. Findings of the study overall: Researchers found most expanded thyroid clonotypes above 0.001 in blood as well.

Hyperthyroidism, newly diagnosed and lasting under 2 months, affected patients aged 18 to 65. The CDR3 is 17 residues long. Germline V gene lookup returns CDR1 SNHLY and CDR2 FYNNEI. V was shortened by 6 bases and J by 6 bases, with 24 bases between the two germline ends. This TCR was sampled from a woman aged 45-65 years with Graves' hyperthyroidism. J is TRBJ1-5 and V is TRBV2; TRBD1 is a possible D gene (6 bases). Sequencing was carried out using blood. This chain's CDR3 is CASSPGSLLGGGQPQHF. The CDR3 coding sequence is TGTGCCAGCAGCCCGGGTTCTCTCCTAGGGGGTGGTCAGCCCCAGCATTTT.